This T cell receptor (beta chain) was captured in a study of molecular identifiers for immune sequencing clone quantification. Across the whole study: Five portions were made in replicates from RNA of 20,000 or 100,000 naive CD8 cells, and four underwent sequencing.

Using its own MiXCR run on the PCR reads, TCRdb lists one record per CDR3 protein. The sample carries about half a million distinct CDR3 sequences, around 21% recorded once. Libraries used about 18,000 to 1,000,000 sorted naive CD8 T cells and 10%, 30% or 50% RNA input. The sorting of naive CD8 T cells used the CD8+CD4-CCR7+CD45RA+ phenotype. This CDR3 region has 13 residues. CDR1 and CDR2 from the germline V gene are MNHEY and SMNVEV (reference sequence). This clonotype was counted a few times. At one end, the junction sequence differs from germline, possibly due to a read error. The TCR originated in a human donor in good health. Some libraries in this study had Jurkat cell RNA spiked in. What was sequenced was naive CD8+ T cells from blood, with Jurkat cell RNA spiked in. Noted subset: FACS-sorted CD8+CD4-CCR7+CD45RA+ naive T cells. The chain has TRBV27 and TRBJ1-1; D is uncertain. This chain's CDR3 is CASSLSLNTEASF. CDR3 DNA sequence: TGTGCCAGCAGTTTGTCGCTGAACACTGAAGCTTCCTTT.